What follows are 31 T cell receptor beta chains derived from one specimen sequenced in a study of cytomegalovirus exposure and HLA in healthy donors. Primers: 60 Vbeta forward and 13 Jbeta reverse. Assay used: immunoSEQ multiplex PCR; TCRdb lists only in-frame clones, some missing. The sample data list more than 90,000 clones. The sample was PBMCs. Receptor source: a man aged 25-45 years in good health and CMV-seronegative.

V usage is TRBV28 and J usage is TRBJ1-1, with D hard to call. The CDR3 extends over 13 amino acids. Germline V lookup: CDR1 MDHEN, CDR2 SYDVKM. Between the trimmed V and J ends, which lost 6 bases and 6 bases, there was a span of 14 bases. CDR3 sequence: CASSPQSVAEAFF. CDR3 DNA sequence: TGTGCCAGCAGCCCCCAGTCTGTCGCTGAAGCTTTCTTT.

The CDR3 DNA reads as TGTGCCAGTAGCTCGGGACTAGACTCCTACAATGAGCAGTTCTTC. Its translation is CASSSGLDSYNEQFF. This chain links TRBV19 with TRBJ2-1; 8 bases match TRBD2. The CDR3 covers 15 residues. V shed 6 bases, J shed 0 bases, and the junction held 4 bases outside the gene matches. CDR1 is LNHDA and CDR2 is SQIVND in the germline V gene (reference sequence).

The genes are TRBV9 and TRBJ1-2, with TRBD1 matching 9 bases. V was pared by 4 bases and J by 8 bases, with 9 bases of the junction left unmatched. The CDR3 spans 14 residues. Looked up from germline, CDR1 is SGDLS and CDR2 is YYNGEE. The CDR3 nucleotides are TGTGCCAGCAGCTTCCGGACAGGGGCGAGCGGCTACACCTTC. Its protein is CASSFRTGASGYTF.

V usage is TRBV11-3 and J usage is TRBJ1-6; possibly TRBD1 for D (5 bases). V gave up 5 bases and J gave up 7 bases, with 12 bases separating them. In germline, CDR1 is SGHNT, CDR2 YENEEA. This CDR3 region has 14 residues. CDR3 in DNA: TGTGCCAGCAGCCCGGGGACTGGGAATTCACCCCTCCACTTT. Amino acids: CASSPGTGNSPLHF. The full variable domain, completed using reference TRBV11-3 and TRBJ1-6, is EAGVVQSPRYKIIEKKQPVAFWCNPISGHNTLYWYLQNLGQGPELLIRYENEEAVDDSQLPKDRFSAERLKGVDSTLKIQPAELGDSAVYLCASSPGTGNSPLHFGNGTRLTVT.

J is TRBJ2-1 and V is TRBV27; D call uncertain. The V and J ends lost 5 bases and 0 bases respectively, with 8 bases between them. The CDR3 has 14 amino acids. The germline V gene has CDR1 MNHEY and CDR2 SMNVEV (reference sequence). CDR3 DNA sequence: TGTGCCAGCAGTCCAACCAGCTCCTACAATGAGCAGTTCTTC. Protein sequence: CASSPTSSYNEQFF.

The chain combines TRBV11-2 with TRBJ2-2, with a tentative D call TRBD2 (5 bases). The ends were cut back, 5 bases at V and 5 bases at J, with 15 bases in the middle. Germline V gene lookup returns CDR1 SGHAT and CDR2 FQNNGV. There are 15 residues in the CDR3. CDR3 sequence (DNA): TGTGCCAGCAGCCCAGCCCCGGGGTATACCGGGGAGCTGTTTTTT. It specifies CASSPAPGYTGELFF.

CDR3 coding DNA: TGTGCCAGCAGTGACAGGGCCCACGAGCAGTACTTC. Amino acid sequence: CASSDRAHEQYF. The chain uses TRBV6-6 and TRBJ2-7, with 7 bases lining up with TRBD1. The CDR3 is 12 residues long. Germline CDR1 and CDR2: MNHNY and SVGAGI (reference sequence). J gave up 5 bases and V 5 bases, and 3 bases lay outside the gene matches.

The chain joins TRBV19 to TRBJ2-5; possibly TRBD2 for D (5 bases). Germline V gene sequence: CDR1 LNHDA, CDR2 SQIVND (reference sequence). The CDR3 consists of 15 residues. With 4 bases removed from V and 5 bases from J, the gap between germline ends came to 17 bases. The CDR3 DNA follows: TGTGCCAGTAGTAGTCTCCTCGGGGAGTGGGAGACCCAGTACTTC. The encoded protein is CASSSLLGEWETQYF.

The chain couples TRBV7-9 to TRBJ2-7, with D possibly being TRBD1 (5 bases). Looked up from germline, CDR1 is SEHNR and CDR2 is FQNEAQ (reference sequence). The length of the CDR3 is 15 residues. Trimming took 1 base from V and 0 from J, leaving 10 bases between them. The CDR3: CASSLGVDISYEQYF. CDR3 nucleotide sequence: TGTGCCAGCAGCTTAGGTGTGGACATCTCCTACGAGCAGTACTTC. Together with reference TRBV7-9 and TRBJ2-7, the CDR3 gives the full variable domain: DTGVSQNPRHKITKRGQNVTFRCDPISEHNRLYWYRQTLGQGPEFLTYFQNEAQLEKSRLLSDRFSAERPKGSFSTLEIQRTEQGDSAMYLCASSLGVDISYEQYFGPGTRLTVT.

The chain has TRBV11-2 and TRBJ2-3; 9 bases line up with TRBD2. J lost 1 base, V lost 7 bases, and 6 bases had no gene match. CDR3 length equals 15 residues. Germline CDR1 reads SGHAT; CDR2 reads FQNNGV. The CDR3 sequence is CASILSGGRTDTQYF. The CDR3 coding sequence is TGTGCCAGCATCCTTAGCGGGGGCCGCACAGATACGCAGTATTTT.

The CDR3: CASSAQGVQETQYF. As DNA, the CDR3 is TGTGCCAGCAGTGCACAGGGGGTCCAAGAGACCCAGTACTTC. V usage is TRBV6-1 and J usage is TRBJ2-5; 8 bases fit TRBD1. Germline V CDR1 and CDR2: MNHNS, SASEGT. The CDR3 covers 14 residues. Germline trimming cut 4 bases from V and 1 base from J; bases unmatched to any gene: 2.

CDR3 in DNA: TGCGCCAGCAGTCGAATTAGCGGGAGGGAGCTGTTTTTT. It is translated as CASSRISGRELFF. V is TRBV4-3 and J is TRBJ2-2; 8 positions agree with TRBD2. This CDR3 is built from 13 residues. With 6 bases clipped from V and 9 bases from J, the junction kept 6 bases outside the gene matches. The germline V gene has CDR1 LGHNA and CDR2 YSLEER.

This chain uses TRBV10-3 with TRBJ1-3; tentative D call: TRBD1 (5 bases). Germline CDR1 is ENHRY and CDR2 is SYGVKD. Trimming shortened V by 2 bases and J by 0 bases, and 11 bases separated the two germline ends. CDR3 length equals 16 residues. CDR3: CAISEPGKYSGNTIYF. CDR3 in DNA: TGTGCCATCAGTGAGCCAGGGAAGTACTCTGGAAACACCATATATTTT.

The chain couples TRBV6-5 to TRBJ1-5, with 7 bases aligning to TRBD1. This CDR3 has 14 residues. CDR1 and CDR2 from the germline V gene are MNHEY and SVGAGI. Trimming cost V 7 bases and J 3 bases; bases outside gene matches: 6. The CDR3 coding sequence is TGTGCCAGCAAGGGGGCAGTTCACAATCAGCCCCAGCATTTT. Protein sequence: CASKGAVHNQPQHF.

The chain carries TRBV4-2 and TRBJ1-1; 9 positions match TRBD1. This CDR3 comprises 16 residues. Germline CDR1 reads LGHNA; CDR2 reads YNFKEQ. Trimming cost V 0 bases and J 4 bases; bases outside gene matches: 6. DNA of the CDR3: TGTGCCAGCAGCCAAGATCAGGACAGGGGACTCACTGAAGCTTTCTTT. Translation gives CASSQDQDRGLTEAFF.

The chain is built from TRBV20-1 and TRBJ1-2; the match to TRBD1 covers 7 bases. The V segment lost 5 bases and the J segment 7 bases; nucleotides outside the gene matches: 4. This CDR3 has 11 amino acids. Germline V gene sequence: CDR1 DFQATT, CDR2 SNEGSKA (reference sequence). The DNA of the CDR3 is TGCAGTGCTCCCGACAGGGCTGGCTACACCTTC. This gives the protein CSAPDRAGYTF.

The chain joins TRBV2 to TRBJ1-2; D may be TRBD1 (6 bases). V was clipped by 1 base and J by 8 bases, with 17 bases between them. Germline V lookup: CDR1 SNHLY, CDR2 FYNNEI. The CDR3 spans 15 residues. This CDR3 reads CASSEEATGRMGYTF. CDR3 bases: TGTGCCAGCAGTGAAGAGGCGACAGGTCGAATGGGCTACACCTTC.

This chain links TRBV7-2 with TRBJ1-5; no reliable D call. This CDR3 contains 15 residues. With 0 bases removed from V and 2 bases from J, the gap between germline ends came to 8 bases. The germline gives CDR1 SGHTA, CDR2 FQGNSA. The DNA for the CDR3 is TGTGCCAGCAGCTTAGCGAATCTACGCAATCAGCCCCAGCATTTT. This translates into CASSLANLRNQPQHF. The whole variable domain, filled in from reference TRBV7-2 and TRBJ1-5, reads GAGVSQSPSNKVTEKGKDVELRCDPISGHTALYWYRQSLGQGLEFLIYFQGNSAPDKSGLPSDRFSAERTGGSVSTLTIQRTQQEDSAVYLCASSLANLRNQPQHFGDGTRLSIL.

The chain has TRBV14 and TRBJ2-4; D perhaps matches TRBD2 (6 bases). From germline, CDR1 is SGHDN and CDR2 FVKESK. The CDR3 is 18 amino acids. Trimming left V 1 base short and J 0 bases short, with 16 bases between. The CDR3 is CASSQGRGRALAKNIQYF. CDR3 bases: TGTGCCAGCAGCCAAGGGAGGGGTAGGGCCCTAGCCAAAAACATTCAGTACTTC.

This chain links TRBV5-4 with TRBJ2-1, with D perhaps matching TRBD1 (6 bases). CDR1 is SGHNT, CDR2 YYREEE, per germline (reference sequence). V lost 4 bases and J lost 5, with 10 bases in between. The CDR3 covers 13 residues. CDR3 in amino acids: CASSPGHDNEQFF. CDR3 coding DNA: TGTGCCAGCAGCCCGGGACACGACAATGAGCAGTTCTTC.

This chain's CDR3 is CASSLGNREKLFF. The CDR3 nucleotides are TGTGCCAGCAGCCTTGGGAACAGGGAAAAACTGTTTTTT. This chain links TRBV5-4 with TRBJ1-4; perhaps TRBD1 as D (5 bases). Germline CDR1 is SGHNT and CDR2 is YYREEE (reference sequence). This CDR3 is built from 13 residues. V was pared by 4 bases and J by 8 bases, with 12 bases between.

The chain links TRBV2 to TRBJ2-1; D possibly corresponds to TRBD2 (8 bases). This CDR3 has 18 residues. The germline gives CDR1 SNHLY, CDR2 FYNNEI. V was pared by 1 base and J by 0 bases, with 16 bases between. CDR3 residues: CASSEEPGGTSSYNEQFF. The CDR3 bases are TGTGCCAGCAGTGAAGAGCCAGGGGGGACTAGCTCCTACAATGAGCAGTTCTTC.

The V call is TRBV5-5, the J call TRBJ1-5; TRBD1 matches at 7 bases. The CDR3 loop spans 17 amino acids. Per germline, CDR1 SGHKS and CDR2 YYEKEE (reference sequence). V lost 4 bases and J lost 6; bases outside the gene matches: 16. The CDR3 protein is CASSDRQGTGLGQPQHF. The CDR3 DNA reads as TGTGCCAGCAGCGACCGACAGGGCACAGGGCTCGGTCAGCCCCAGCATTTT.

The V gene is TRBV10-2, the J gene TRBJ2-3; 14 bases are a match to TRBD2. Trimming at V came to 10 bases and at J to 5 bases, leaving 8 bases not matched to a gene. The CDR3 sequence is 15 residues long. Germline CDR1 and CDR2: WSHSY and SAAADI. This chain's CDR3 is CATLGLAGGLDTQYF. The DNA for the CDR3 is TGCGCCACACTCGGACTAGCGGGGGGTTTAGATACGCAGTATTTT.

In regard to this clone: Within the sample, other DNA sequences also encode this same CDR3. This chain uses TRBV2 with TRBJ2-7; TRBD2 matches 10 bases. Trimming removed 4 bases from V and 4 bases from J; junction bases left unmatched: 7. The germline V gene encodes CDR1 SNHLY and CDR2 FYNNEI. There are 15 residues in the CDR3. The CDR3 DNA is TGTGCCAGCAGTGGGCTAGCGGGGGCGAGGTACGAGCAGTACTTC. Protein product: CASSGLAGARYEQYF.

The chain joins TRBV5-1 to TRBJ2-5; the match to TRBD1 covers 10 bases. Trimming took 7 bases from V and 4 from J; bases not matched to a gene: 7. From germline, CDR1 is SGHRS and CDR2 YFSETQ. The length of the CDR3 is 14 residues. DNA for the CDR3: TGCGCCAGCGGACCGACAGGGGGCTTAGAGACCCAGTACTTC. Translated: CASGPTGGLETQYF.

In DNA form, the CDR3 reads TGTGCCAGCAGCGTAGGGGGAGGGGACATTCAGTACTTC. This encodes CASSVGGGDIQYF. This sequence joins TRBV9 and TRBJ2-4, with 7 bases fitting TRBD2. V was clipped by 0 bases and J by 8 bases; unmatched bases: 2. CDR3 size: 13 residues. Germline V lookup: CDR1 SGDLS, CDR2 YYNGEE. Filled out from reference TRBV9 and TRBJ2-4, the complete variable domain reads DSGVTQTPKHLITATGQRVTLRCSPRSGDLSVYWYQQSLDQGLQFLIQYYNGEERAKGNILERFSAQQFPDLHSELNLSSLELGDSALYFCASSVGGGDIQYFGAGTRLSVL.

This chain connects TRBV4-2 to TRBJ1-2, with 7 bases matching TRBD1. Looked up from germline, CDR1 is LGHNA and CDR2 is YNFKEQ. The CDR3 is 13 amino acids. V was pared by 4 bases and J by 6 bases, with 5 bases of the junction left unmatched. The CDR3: CASSRTGENGYTF. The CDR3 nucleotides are TGTGCCAGCAGCCGTACAGGGGAAAATGGCTACACCTTC.

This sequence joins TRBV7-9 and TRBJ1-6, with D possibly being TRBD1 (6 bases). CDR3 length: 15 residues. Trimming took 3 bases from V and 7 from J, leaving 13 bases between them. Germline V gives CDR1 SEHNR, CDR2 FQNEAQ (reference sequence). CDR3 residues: CASSLYGTLNSPLHF. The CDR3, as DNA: TGTGCCAGCAGCTTGTACGGGACACTAAATTCACCCCTCCACTTT.

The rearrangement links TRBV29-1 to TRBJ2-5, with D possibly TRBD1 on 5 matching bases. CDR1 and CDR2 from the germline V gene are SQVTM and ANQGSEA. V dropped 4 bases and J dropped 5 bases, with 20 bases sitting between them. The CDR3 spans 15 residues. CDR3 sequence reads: CSVARQLWALETQYF. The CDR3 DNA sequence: TGCAGCGTTGCTCGACAGCTATGGGCCTTGGAGACCCAGTACTTC. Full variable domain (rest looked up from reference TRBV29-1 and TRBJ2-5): SAVISQKPSRDICQRGTSLTIQCQVDSQVTMMFWYRQQPGQSLTLIATANQGSEATYESGFVIDKFPISRPNLTFSTLTVSNMSPEDSSIYLCSVARQLWALETQYFGPGTRLLVL.

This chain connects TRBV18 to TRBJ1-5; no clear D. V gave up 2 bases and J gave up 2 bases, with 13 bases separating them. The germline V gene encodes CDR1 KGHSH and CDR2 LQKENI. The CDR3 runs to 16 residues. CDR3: CASSPLGSWGNQPQHF. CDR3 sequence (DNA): TGTGCCAGCTCACCATTGGGGAGCTGGGGCAATCAGCCCCAGCATTTT.